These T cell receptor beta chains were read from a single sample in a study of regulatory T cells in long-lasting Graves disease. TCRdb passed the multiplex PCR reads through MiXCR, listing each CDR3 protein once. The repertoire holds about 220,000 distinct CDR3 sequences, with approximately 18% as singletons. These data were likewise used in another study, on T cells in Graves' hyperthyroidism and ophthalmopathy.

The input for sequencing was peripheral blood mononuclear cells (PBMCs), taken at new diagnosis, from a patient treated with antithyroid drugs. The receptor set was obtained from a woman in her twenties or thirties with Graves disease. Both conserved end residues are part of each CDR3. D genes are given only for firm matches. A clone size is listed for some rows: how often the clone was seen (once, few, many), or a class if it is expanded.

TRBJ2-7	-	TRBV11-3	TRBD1	TGTGCCAGCAGCTTTCGGACAGGGTCCAACGAGCAGTACTTC	CASSFRTGSNEQYF
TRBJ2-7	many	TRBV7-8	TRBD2	TGTGCCAGCAGCCTGGTCCGTAGGACTAGAGATTACGAGCAGTACTTC	CASSLVRRTRDYEQYF
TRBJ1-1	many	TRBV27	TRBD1	TGTGCCAGCAGTTTATCGGCCAGGGGGCGTACTGAAGCTTTCTTT	CASSLSARGRTEAFF
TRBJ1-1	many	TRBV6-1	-	TGTGCCAGCAGCTTCGAAGGGGGGTCCGAGGCTTTCTTT	CASSFEGGSEAFF
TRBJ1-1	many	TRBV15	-	TGTGCCACCAGCAGAGAAGCAGGGTCGAACACTGAAGCTTTCTTT	CATSREAGSNTEAFF
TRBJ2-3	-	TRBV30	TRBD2	TGTGCCTGGAGTGGGCTAGCGGGCACAGATACGCAGTATTTT	CAWSGLAGTDTQYF
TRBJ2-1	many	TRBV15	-	TGTGCCACCAGCAGAGAGGGGGGCGCGAGGAATGAGCAGTTCTTC	CATSREGGARNEQFF
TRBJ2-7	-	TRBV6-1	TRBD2	TGTGCCAGCAGAGACCTCGGGACTAGCGGCTACGAGCAGTACTTC	CASRDLGTSGYEQYF
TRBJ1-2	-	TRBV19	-	TGTGCCAGTAGTAACGTGGGCGCTTACTATGGCTACACCTTC	CASSNVGAYYGYTF
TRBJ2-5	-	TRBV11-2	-	TGTGCCAGCAGCTTAGCTTGGTTGGAGCGGGCCCGCCAAGAGACCCAGTACTTC	CASSLAWLERARQETQYF
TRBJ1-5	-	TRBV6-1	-	TGTGCCAGCAGTGAAGCGCTTAGGGCGGATCAGCCCCAGCATTTT	CASSEALRADQPQHF
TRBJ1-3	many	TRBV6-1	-	TGTGCCAGCAGTGAAGGGACAGATGGAAACACCATATATTTT	CASSEGTDGNTIYF
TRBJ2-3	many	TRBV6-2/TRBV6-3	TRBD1	TGTGCCAGCAGCCCCGGGGGGACAGGGTGGCGGGATACGCAGTATTTT	CASSPGGTGWRDTQYF
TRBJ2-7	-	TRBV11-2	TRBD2	TGTGCCAGCAGCTTAGGCGCGGGAGGGACCTACGAGCAGTACTTC	CASSLGAGGTYEQYF
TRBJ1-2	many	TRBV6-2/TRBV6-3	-	TGTGCCAGCAGGCCAGGGTCCTTCTATGGCTACACCTTC	CASRPGSFYGYTF
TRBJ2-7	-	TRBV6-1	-	TGTGCCAGCAGTGAAGCCGGACACCTACAGTACTTC	CASSEAGHLQYF
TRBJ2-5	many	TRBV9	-	TGTGCCAGCAGCGTAGGAATGGGGGCGCCGGGTGAGACCCAGTACTTC	CASSVGMGAPGETQYF
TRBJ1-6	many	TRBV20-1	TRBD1	TGCAGTGCCCCGGGGGACAGGGGCCACTACTCCTATAATTCACCCCTCCACTTT	CSAPGDRGHYSYNSPLHF
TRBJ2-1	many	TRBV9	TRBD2	TGTGCCAGCAGCGTTGTAAGCGGGGGGGCCAATGAGCAGTTCTTC	CASSVVSGGANEQFF
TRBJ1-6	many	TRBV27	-	TGTGCCAGCAGTTTACAGGGCTCACCCCTCCACTTT	CASSLQGSPLHF
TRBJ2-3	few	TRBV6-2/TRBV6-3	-	TGTGCCAGCAGTTCCCTCGGGACGGTCACAGATACGCAGTATTTT	CASSSLGTVTDTQYF
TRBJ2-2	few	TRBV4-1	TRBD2	TGCGCCAGCAGCCGACAACTAGCGGGGGCCGTAAACACCGGGGAGCTGTTTTTT	CASSRQLAGAVNTGELFF
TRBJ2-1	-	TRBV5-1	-	TGCGCCAGCAGCTTGGACAGTTTAATGGGAGAGCAGTTCTTC	CASSLDSLMGEQFF
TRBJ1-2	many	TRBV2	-	TGTGCCGGGTTTCCAACCGGGACACTCGACTATGGCTACACCTTC	CAGFPTGTLDYGYTF
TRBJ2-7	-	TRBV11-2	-	TGTGCCAGCAGCCCTTGGAAGAGTTCCTACGAGCAGTACTTC	CASSPWKSSYEQYF
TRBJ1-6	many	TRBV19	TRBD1	TGTGCCAGTATAGGGACAGGGGTCCGGGCACCCCTCCACTTT	CASIGTGVRAPLHF
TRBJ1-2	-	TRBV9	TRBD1	TGTGCCAGCAGTGGCAGGGGGGCGGCTAACTATGGCTACACCTTC	CASSGRGAANYGYTF
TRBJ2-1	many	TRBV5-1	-	TGCGCCAGCAGAGAGGGACCCGCCAATGAGCAGTTCTTC	CASREGPANEQFF
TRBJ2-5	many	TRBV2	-	TGTGCCAGCAGTGAAGGGACAGCTAAGAAGACCCAGTACTTC	CASSEGTAKKTQYF
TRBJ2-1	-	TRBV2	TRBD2	TGTGCCAGCAGAAGAGGGGCTAGCGGGAGCAATGAGCAGTTCTTC	CASRRGASGSNEQFF
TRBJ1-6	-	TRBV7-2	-	TGTGCCAGCAGCTTGACAGCTCATAATTCACCCCTCCACTTT	CASSLTAHNSPLHF
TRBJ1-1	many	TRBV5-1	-	TGCGCCAGCAGCTTGGAGGGCAGGACGTCCACTGAAGCTTTCTTT	CASSLEGRTSTEAFF
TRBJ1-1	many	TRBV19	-	TGTGCCAGTGGGTCGTCCGCTCCGGGTTTGAACACTGAAGCTTTCTTT	CASGSSAPGLNTEAFF
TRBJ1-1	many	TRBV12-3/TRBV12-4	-	TGTGCCAGCAGCAGGGGTCCGGCAGCTTTCTTT	CASSRGPAAFF
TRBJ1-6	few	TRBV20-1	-	TGCAGTGCTAGAGATTACAGGGTCAATTCACCCCTCCACTTT	CSARDYRVNSPLHF
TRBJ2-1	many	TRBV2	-	TGTGCCAGCAGTCAGATGGCAGGGAGCTCCTACAATGAGCAGTTCTTC	CASSQMAGSSYNEQFF
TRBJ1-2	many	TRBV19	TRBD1	TGTGCCAGTGGGGGGGACAGAGGGGCGGATGGCTACACCTTC	CASGGDRGADGYTF
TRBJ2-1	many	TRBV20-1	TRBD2	TGCAGTGCAACCCACCGGAGCGGCGGGGGGCAGTTCTTC	CSATHRSGGGQFF
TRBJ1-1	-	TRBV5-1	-	TGCGCCAGCAGCTTGGATCCGGCGGGGAGTACTGAAGCTTTCTTT	CASSLDPAGSTEAFF
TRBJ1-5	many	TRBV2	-	TGTGCCAGCAGGGGGATGGGGAGCAATCAGCCCCAGCATTTT	CASRGMGSNQPQHF
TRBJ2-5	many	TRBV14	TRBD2	TGTGCCAGCAGACTAGCGGGGACCCAAGAGACCCAGTACTTC	CASRLAGTQETQYF
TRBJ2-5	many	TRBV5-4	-	TGTGCCAGCAGCTTGAAAACGGCTCAAGAGACCCAGTACTTC	CASSLKTAQETQYF
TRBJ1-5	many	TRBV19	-	TGTGCCAGTAGTATGGGGGCACAGCCCCAGCATTTT	CASSMGAQPQHF
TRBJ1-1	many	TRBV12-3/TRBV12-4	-	TGTGCCAGCACCCGACCGGGACACGCGTACCTTGAAGCTTTCTTT	CASTRPGHAYLEAFF
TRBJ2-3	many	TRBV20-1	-	TGCAGTGCTAGACCTGTAAAACTCACAGATACGCAGTATTTT	CSARPVKLTDTQYF
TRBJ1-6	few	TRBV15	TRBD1	TGTGCCACCAGAAAAGGGGGCTCAGGTACCTCACCCCTCCACTTT	CATRKGGSGTSPLHF
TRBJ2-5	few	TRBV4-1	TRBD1	TGCGCCAGCAGCCGGAGCGGGACAGGGACTCTCCAGGGATACGAGACCCAGTACTTC	CASSRSGTGTLQGYETQYF
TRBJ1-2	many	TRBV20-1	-	TGCAGTGCCGTCCGAGACACTTTCTTAACAAACTATGGCTACACCTTC	CSAVRDTFLTNYGYTF
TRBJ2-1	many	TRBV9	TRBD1	TGTGCCAGCAGCGTAGGGACAGGGAATGAGCAGTTCTTC	CASSVGTGNEQFF
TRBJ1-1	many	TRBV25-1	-	TGTGCCAGCAGTGCCCCGGTTGGGGAGAACACTGAAGCTTTCTTT	CASSAPVGENTEAFF
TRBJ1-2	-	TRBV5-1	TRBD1	TGCGCCAGCGGCCTACAGGGGTACGGTCCTGGCTACACCTTC	CASGLQGYGPGYTF
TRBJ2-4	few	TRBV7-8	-	TGTGCCAGCAGCTCCCCGGACCCAGCCAAAAACATTCAGTACTTC	CASSSPDPAKNIQYF
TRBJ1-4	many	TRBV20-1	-	TGCAGTGCTAGGGGAAATGGCGAAAAACTGTTTTTT	CSARGNGEKLFF
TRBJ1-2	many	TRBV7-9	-	TGTGCCAGCAGCTCCGTCCCGATGACGGTCGACTATGGCTACACCTTC	CASSSVPMTVDYGYTF
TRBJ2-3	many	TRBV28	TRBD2	TGTGCCAGCAGCGGACCGGGACTAGCCACAGATACGCAGTATTTT	CASSGPGLATDTQYF
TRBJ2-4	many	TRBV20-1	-	TGCAGTGCTAGAACCGGGAGTGGGATAGGCAAAAACATTCAGTACTTC	CSARTGSGIGKNIQYF
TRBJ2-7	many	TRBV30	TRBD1	TGTGCCTGGTCTTTCCGGGACAGGGATGGCGAGCAGTACTTC	CAWSFRDRDGEQYF
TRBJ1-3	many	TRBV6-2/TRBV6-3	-	TGTGCCAGCACCCTCGACAGATTCTCTGGAAACACCATATATTTT	CASTLDRFSGNTIYF
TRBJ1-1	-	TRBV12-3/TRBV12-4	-	TGTGCCAGCAGTTCACCGGGACGGTGGCCTGGCACTGAAGCTTTCTTT	CASSSPGRWPGTEAFF
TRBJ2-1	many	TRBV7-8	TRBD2	TGTGCCAGCAGCTTAGTGACGGGGGGGGTCGGCAATGAGCAGTTCTTC	CASSLVTGGVGNEQFF